A single sample is the source of the 21 T cell receptor beta chains below, sequenced in a study of shared clonotypes between healthy human individuals. The assay was immunoSEQ multiplex PCR, and TCRdb's table has in-frame clones only and misses some. This sample yields around 690,000 clones, of which 90% are seen a single time; about 33% belongs to the top ten. The sequencing sample was made of memory CD8+ T cells from PBMCs. As for subset: CD45RO+ cells pooled with CCR7-negative TemRA cells. The receptors originated from a young man in good health. Some clones in this sample may be carry-over from other donors' samples.

In its sample, this clone was seen once. The rearrangement joins TRBV5-4 to TRBJ2-4, with 9 bases identical to TRBD1. Germline lookup yields CDR1 SGHNT and CDR2 YYREEE (reference sequence). The CDR3 loop spans 20 amino acids. Trimming cost V 6 bases and J 0 bases; bases outside gene matches: 19. The CDR3 DNA sequence: TGTGCCAGCACCTACCCGGACAGGGGTCTTTTCTCGCTAGCCAAAAACATTCAGTACTTC. Its translation: CASTYPDRGLFSLAKNIQYF.

This clone came up once. The rearrangement uses TRBV28 and TRBJ2-5; 14 nucleotides agree with TRBD2. The better agreement between TRBJ2-7 and the DNA end casts doubt on the J call. The CDR3 runs to 18 residues. Germline CDR1 is MDHEN and CDR2 is SYDVKM. CDR3 sequence (DNA): TGTGCCAGCAGCTTGACGGGACTAGCGGGAGAGCTAGCCTACGAGCAGTACTTC. This gives the protein CASSLTGLAGELAYEQYF.

The chain is built from TRBV7-8 and TRBJ2-3, with 12 bases lining up with TRBD1. V lost 5 bases and J lost 3; bases outside the gene matches: 9. The germline V gene has CDR1 SGHVS and CDR2 FQNEAQ. The CDR3 is 17 residues long. CDR3: CASSLLRDRGPTDTQYF. For the CDR3, the DNA is TGTGCCAGCAGCCTTCTCCGGGACAGGGGGCCAACAGATACGCAGTATTTT. Full variable domain (missing parts from reference TRBV7-8 and TRBJ2-3): GAGVSQSPRYKVAKRGQDVALRCDPISGHVSLFWYQQALGQGPEFLTYFQNEAQLDKSGLPSDRFFAERPEGSVSTLKIQRTQQEDSAVYLCASSLLRDRGPTDTQYFGPGTRLTVL.

This clone was observed a handful of times. CDR3 residues: CASSEVGRYEQYF. The DNA for the CDR3 is TGTGCCAGCAGTGAGGTAGGACGGTACGAGCAGTACTTC. This sequence joins TRBV25-1 and TRBJ2-7; D not certain. The germline gives CDR1 MGHDK, CDR2 SYGVNS. The germline V and J ends were trimmed by 3 bases and 4 bases, with 10 bases remaining between them. This CDR3 has 13 amino acids.

The V gene is TRBV9, the J gene TRBJ1-4; unclear D gene. Germline CDR1 and CDR2: SGDLS and YYNGEE. The CDR3 length is 15 residues. V was pared by 2 bases and J by 8 bases, with 16 bases between. The CDR3 bases are TGTGCCAGCAGCGTTAACGGGGTCGTAGGCGAAAAACTGTTTTTT. Encoded protein: CASSVNGVVGEKLFF. The complete variable domain, with remaining parts taken from reference TRBV9 and TRBJ1-4, reads DSGVTQTPKHLITATGQRVTLRCSPRSGDLSVYWYQQSLDQGLQFLIQYYNGEERAKGNILERFSAQQFPDLHSELNLSSLELGDSALYFCASSVNGVVGEKLFFGSGTQLSVL.

The rearrangement links TRBV19 to TRBJ1-5, with a tentative D call TRBD1 (5 bases). Germline V gene data show CDR1 as LNHDA and CDR2 as SQIVND (reference sequence). The CDR3 length is 15 residues. V was clipped by 1 base and J by 0 bases, with 7 bases between them. CDR3 DNA: TGTGCCAGTAGTATAGGAGGGGTTAGCAATCAGCCCCAGCATTTT. Translating gives CASSIGGVSNQPQHF.

J is TRBJ2-7 and V is TRBV7-6; the D gene is possibly TRBD1 (5 bases). Germline CDR1 reads SGHVS; CDR2 reads FNYEAQ. V lost 5 bases and J 2 bases, leaving 31 bases between the germline ends. This CDR3 is 20 amino acids long. The CDR3 here is CASSRSPPTSDIPRTYEQYF. The CDR3 DNA reads as TGTGCCAGCAGCCGATCCCCCCCTACTTCGGACATCCCTAGGACCTACGAGCAGTACTTC.

The chain has TRBV19 and TRBJ2-1, with 9 bases that match TRBD2. Germline V lookup: CDR1 LNHDA, CDR2 SQIVND (reference sequence). The CDR3 consists of 15 residues. Trimming cost V 2 bases and J 7 bases; bases outside gene matches: 6. The CDR3 region has the DNA TGTGCCAGTAGTATAATTAGCGGGAGAGGGAATGAGCAGTTCTTC. Encoded protein: CASSIISGRGNEQFF.

This clone was observed at least ten times. In DNA form, the CDR3 reads TGTGCCAGCAGCCCCCCAGGGGGTGAACGCGAGCAGTACTTC. Translating it yields CASSPPGGEREQYF. This chain links TRBV7-9 with TRBJ2-7, with 7 positions matching TRBD1. Germline V gene data show CDR1 as SEHNR and CDR2 as FQNEAQ (reference sequence). After removal of 5 bases from V and 6 bases from J, the junction contained 10 bases not matched to a gene. The CDR3 covers 14 residues.

The chain recombines TRBV27 with TRBJ2-7, with 7 bases aligning to TRBD2. The CDR3 spans 16 residues. J lost 6 bases, V lost 2 bases, and 13 bases had no gene match. Germline assignment: CDR1 MNHEY and CDR2 SMNVEV (reference sequence). The chain's CDR3 is CASSLIVGGPSGEQYF. CDR3 in DNA: TGTGCCAGCAGTTTAATTGTGGGAGGGCCTTCAGGCGAGCAGTACTTC.

The V and J genes are TRBV28 and TRBJ1-2; D gene unclear. Between the trimmed V and J ends, which lost 8 bases and 0 bases, there was a span of 25 bases. The CDR3 runs to 18 residues. From germline, CDR1 is MDHEN and CDR2 SYDVKM. CDR3 in amino acids: CASQSPQSHPPPNYGYTF. CDR3 DNA: TGTGCCAGCCAGAGCCCCCAATCCCATCCCCCACCTAACTATGGCTACACCTTC.

The CDR3 nucleotides read TGTGCCAGCAGTTTTGGCAGAGGCGTGGATACCTTC. Protein: CASSFGRGVDTF. The chain combines TRBV28 with TRBJ1-2, with D uncertain. The CDR3 is 12 residues long. V was trimmed by 3 bases and J by 14 bases, leaving 16 bases between them. The germline gives CDR1 MDHEN, CDR2 SYDVKM.

The CDR3 loop is CASSLEPHNEQFF. The CDR3 DNA reads as TGTGCCAGCAGCTTAGAACCCCACAATGAGCAGTTCTTC. The V gene is TRBV11-2, the J gene TRBJ2-1; D ambiguous. The germline gives CDR1 SGHAT, CDR2 FQNNGV. Trimming removed 0 bases from V and 5 bases from J, with 5 bases in between. This CDR3 has 13 residues.

This clone was recorded only once. The V call is TRBV7-8, the J call TRBJ2-4, with D perhaps matching TRBD1 (5 bases). CDR3 size: 14 residues. Germline CDR1 is SGHVS and CDR2 is FQNEAQ. The V gene lost 7 bases and the J gene lost 7 bases, with 17 bases spanning the gap. The CDR3 DNA reads as TGTGCCAGCACCCTAGGGCCAGGGCCCAACATTCAGTACTTC. Translation gives CASTLGPGPNIQYF.

J is TRBJ1-2 and V is TRBV5-1; D ambiguous. Germline CDR1 and CDR2: SGHRS and YFSETQ. V was pared by 3 bases and J by 0 bases, with 12 bases between. CDR3 length: 15 amino acids. This CDR3 reads CASSSTRTTNYGYTF. The CDR3 region has the DNA TGCGCCAGCAGCTCCACGCGTACAACTAACTATGGCTACACCTTC.

This clone was found a few times. The chain is built from TRBV19 and TRBJ2-1; 11 bases match TRBD1. The length of the CDR3 is 17 residues. V was clipped by 7 bases and J by 4 bases; unmatched bases: 12. Per the germline V gene, CDR1 is LNHDA and CDR2 is SQIVND (reference sequence). Written as DNA, the CDR3 is TGTGCCAGTACCAGACCCGACGGACAGGGGGCATACAATGAGCAGTTCTTC. This gives the protein CASTRPDGQGAYNEQFF.

This clone was detected only once. The CDR3 here is CATSREGTSGYNEQFF. The CDR3 DNA sequence: TGTGCCACCAGCAGAGAAGGGACTAGCGGGTACAATGAGCAGTTCTTC. This chain joins TRBV15 and TRBJ2-1; 12 bases match TRBD2. This CDR3 comprises 16 residues. Germline V gene sequence: CDR1 LNHNV, CDR2 YYDKDF (reference sequence). V was clipped by 0 bases and J by 4 bases; unmatched bases: 1. Full variable domain (outside the CDR3, taken from reference TRBV15 and TRBJ2-1): DAMVIQNPRYQVTQFGKPVTLSCSQTLNHNVMYWYQQKSSQAPKLLFHYYDKDFNNEADTPDNFQSRRPNTSFCFLDIRSPGLGDTAMYLCATSREGTSGYNEQFFGPGTRLTVL.

This chain uses TRBV9 with TRBJ2-1, with TRBD2 matching 13 bases. In germline, CDR1 is SGDLS, CDR2 YYNGEE. The CDR3 extends over 16 amino acids. V lost 2 bases to trimming and J lost 9 bases; unmatched junction nucleotides: 8. In nucleotides, the CDR3 is TGTGCCAGCAGCGTTGGGACTAGCGGGACTCTTTCTGAGCAGTTCTTC. Its protein is CASSVGTSGTLSEQFF.

This clone has a handful of counts. This chain joins TRBV19 and TRBJ2-7; 8 bases fit TRBD1. With 8 bases clipped from V and 3 bases from J, the junction kept 3 bases outside the gene matches. Germline-derived CDR1 and CDR2 are LNHDA and SQIVND (reference sequence). The CDR3 runs 12 residues. The CDR3 sequence: CASGQGLYEQYF. CDR3 in DNA: TGTGCCAGTGGACAGGGTCTCTACGAGCAGTACTTC.

This chain connects TRBV4-1 to TRBJ1-2; possible D gene TRBD1, 6 bases. Germline values: CDR1 MGHRA, CDR2 YSYEKL. The ends were cut back, 5 bases at V and 6 bases at J, with 13 bases in the middle. The CDR3 covers 13 residues. CDR3 nucleotide sequence: TGCGCCAGCAGCAAGACAGGCGCGAATGGCTACACCTTC. Translating gives CASSKTGANGYTF.

The chain combines TRBV10-3 with TRBJ2-7; unclear D gene. Germline V gene data show CDR1 as ENHRY and CDR2 as SYGVKD. The CDR3 has 16 amino acids. The ends were cut back, 7 bases at V and 1 base at J, with 20 bases in the middle. The CDR3 DNA is TGTGCCATCACCGCACGGACGGGCCCAAGGTCCTACGAGCAGTACTTC. Translating it yields CAITARTGPRSYEQYF.